Following are 13 T cell receptor beta chains from one sample sequenced in a study of early T cells in non-severe SARS-CoV-2 infection. A single record per CDR3 protein comes from TCRdb applying MiXCR to the 5' RACE reads. The sample records 30,000 or so distinct CDR3 sequences, about 6.1% being singletons. The material sequenced was whole blood. These receptors all stem from an adult who was a healthcare worker with PCR-confirmed SARS-CoV-2 infection or an uninfected control (not recorded which).

This clonotype was counted at least ten times. CDR3 DNA sequence: TGTGCCAGCAGCCCATCGACTAGCCAGATACAAGAGACCCAGTACTTC. As protein: CASSPSTSQIQETQYF. This chain uses TRBV9 with TRBJ2-5; 7 nucleotides align to TRBD2. Germline CDR1 and CDR2: SGDLS and YYNGEE. This CDR3 spans 16 amino acids. Trimming took 4 bases from V and 2 from J; bases not matched to a gene: 11. Variable domain in full (rest from reference TRBV9 and TRBJ2-5): DSGVTQTPKHLITATGQRVTLRCSPRSGDLSVYWYQQSLDQGLQFLIQYYNGEERAKGNILERFSAQQFPDLHSELNLSSLELGDSALYFCASSPSTSQIQETQYFGPGTRLLVL.

The sample holds many counts of this clonotype. The chain couples TRBV29-1 to TRBJ2-7; D perhaps matches TRBD1 (5 bases). The V gene's germline CDR1 is SQVTM and CDR2 ANQGSEA. The CDR3 runs to 15 residues. Trimming took 3 bases from V and 4 from J, leaving 19 bases between them. The CDR3 here is CSVDRQRGSYYEQYF. DNA for the CDR3: TGCAGCGTTGATCGACAGCGAGGTTCCTATTACGAGCAGTACTTC.

There are many counts of this clonotype. This rearrangement joins TRBV5-1 to TRBJ2-7; D is possibly TRBD2 (6 bases). Germline assignment: CDR1 SGHRS and CDR2 YFSETQ. Trimming removed 0 bases from V and 2 bases from J, with 12 bases in between. The CDR3 is made up of 15 amino acids. The CDR3 DNA sequence: TGCGCCAGCAGCTTGGAAGAGGGAGGCGCCTACGAGCAGTACTTC. Protein product: CASSLEEGGAYEQYF.

A few counts support this clonotype. This chain joins TRBV5-5 and TRBJ2-1; D possibly corresponds to TRBD2 (5 bases). The germline V and J ends were trimmed by 4 bases and 2 bases, with 19 bases remaining between them. The CDR3 runs 17 residues. In germline, CDR1 is SGHKS, CDR2 YYEKEE (reference sequence). This CDR3 is CASSPLVTGGPYNEQFF. CDR3 DNA sequence: TGTGCCAGCAGCCCCCTAGTTACCGGAGGTCCCTACAATGAGCAGTTCTTC.

This clonotype was counted many times. The CDR3 DNA follows: TGTGCCAGCAGTAGGGAGGTTCCAGAGACCCAGTACTTC. It translates to CASSREVPETQYF. The V gene is TRBV6-2 or TRBV6-3, the J gene TRBJ2-5, with D maybe TRBD2 (6 bases). The CDR3 has 13 amino acids. Deletions cut 5 bases from V and 4 bases from J, with 11 bases between. The germline CDR1 and CDR2 sequences are MNHEY and SVGEGT.

In its sample, this clonotype was seen many times. The chain uses TRBV7-3 and TRBJ2-7; 7 nucleotides line up with TRBD1. The V segment lost 4 bases and the J segment 3 bases; nucleotides outside the gene matches: 9. The CDR3 contains 15 residues. Germline loops: CDR1 SGHTA, CDR2 FQGTGA. CDR3 amino acids: CASSSKPPGGYEQYF. The CDR3 DNA follows: TGTGCCAGCAGCTCCAAACCTCCAGGGGGCTACGAGCAGTACTTC.

In this sample, this clonotype turned up many times. The J gene is TRBJ2-7, the V gene TRBV12-3 or TRBV12-4; D gene ambiguous. Trimming left V 5 bases short and J 4 bases short, with 9 bases between. The CDR3 runs 12 residues. In nucleotides, the CDR3 is TGTGCCAGCAGTCTAGATCCGTACGAGCAGTACTTC. It translates to CASSLDPYEQYF.

This clonotype was recorded many times. This chain uses TRBV6-6 with TRBJ2-3, with D hard to call. Trimming took 4 bases from V and 0 from J, leaving 23 bases between them. CDR3 size: 19 residues. Germline lookup yields CDR1 MNHNY and CDR2 SVGAGI (reference sequence). CDR3 coding DNA: TGTGCCAGCAGTTTCCCGGCGGCAGGAGACATGGCTAGCACAGATACGCAGTATTTT. Its translation is CASSFPAAGDMASTDTQYF.

This clonotype was seen a few times. The rearrangement links TRBV29-1 to TRBJ1-2; D may be TRBD1 (6 bases). From germline, CDR1 is SQVTM and CDR2 ANQGSEA. Trimming removed 7 bases at V and 3 bases at J, with 15 bases between. There are 13 residues in the CDR3. CDR3 nucleotide sequence: TGCAGCGCGGACCCGGACAGCTACTATGGCTACACCTTC. The encoded protein is CSADPDSYYGYTF. Drawing the rest from reference TRBV29-1 and TRBJ1-2, the complete variable domain is SAVISQKPSRDICQRGTSLTIQCQVDSQVTMMFWYRQQPGQSLTLIATANQGSEATYESGFVIDKFPISRPNLTFSTLTVSNMSPEDSSIYLCSADPDSYYGYTFGSGTRLTVV.

At least ten counts were recorded for this clonotype. The chain joins TRBV19 to TRBJ1-5, with D unresolved. Germline CDR1 LNHDA, CDR2 SQIVND (reference sequence). Trimming removed 0 bases at V and 3 bases at J, with 0 bases between. CDR3 size: 12 residues. The DNA for the CDR3 is TGTGCCAGTAGTATAGACAATCAGCCCCAGCATTTT. It encodes CASSIDNQPQHF.

This clonotype came up many times. This sequence joins TRBV10-3 and TRBJ2-1, with 9 positions matching TRBD2. The CDR3 totals 14 residues. The trim removed 6 bases at V and 1 base at J, leaving 1 base unmatched. Germline CDR1 and CDR2: ENHRY and SYGVKD. CDR3 region: CAISTSGSYNEQFF. In DNA, the CDR3 is TGTGCCATCAGCACTAGCGGGTCCTACAATGAGCAGTTCTTC.

At least ten counts were recorded for this clonotype. V usage is TRBV19 and J usage is TRBJ1-6; unclear D gene. Deletions cut 6 bases from V and 7 bases from J, with 22 bases between. Germline values: CDR1 LNHDA, CDR2 SQIVND (reference sequence). CDR3 length: 17 amino acids. The CDR3 DNA is TGTGCCAGTAGCAGGAGAGACTTCCGCCTTGGGAATTCACCCCTCCACTTT. Translating it yields CASSRRDFRLGNSPLHF.

This clonotype has a count of ten or more. The chain carries TRBV18 and TRBJ2-7, with TRBD1 matching 10 bases. The CDR3 sequence is 14 residues long. The germline CDR1 and CDR2 sequences are KGHSH and LQKENI. After removal of 3 bases from V and 8 bases from J, the junction contained 7 bases not matched to a gene. CDR3 loop: CASSPGQGTLKQYF. CDR3 DNA sequence: TGTGCCAGCTCACCGGGACAGGGGACCTTAAAGCAGTACTTC.